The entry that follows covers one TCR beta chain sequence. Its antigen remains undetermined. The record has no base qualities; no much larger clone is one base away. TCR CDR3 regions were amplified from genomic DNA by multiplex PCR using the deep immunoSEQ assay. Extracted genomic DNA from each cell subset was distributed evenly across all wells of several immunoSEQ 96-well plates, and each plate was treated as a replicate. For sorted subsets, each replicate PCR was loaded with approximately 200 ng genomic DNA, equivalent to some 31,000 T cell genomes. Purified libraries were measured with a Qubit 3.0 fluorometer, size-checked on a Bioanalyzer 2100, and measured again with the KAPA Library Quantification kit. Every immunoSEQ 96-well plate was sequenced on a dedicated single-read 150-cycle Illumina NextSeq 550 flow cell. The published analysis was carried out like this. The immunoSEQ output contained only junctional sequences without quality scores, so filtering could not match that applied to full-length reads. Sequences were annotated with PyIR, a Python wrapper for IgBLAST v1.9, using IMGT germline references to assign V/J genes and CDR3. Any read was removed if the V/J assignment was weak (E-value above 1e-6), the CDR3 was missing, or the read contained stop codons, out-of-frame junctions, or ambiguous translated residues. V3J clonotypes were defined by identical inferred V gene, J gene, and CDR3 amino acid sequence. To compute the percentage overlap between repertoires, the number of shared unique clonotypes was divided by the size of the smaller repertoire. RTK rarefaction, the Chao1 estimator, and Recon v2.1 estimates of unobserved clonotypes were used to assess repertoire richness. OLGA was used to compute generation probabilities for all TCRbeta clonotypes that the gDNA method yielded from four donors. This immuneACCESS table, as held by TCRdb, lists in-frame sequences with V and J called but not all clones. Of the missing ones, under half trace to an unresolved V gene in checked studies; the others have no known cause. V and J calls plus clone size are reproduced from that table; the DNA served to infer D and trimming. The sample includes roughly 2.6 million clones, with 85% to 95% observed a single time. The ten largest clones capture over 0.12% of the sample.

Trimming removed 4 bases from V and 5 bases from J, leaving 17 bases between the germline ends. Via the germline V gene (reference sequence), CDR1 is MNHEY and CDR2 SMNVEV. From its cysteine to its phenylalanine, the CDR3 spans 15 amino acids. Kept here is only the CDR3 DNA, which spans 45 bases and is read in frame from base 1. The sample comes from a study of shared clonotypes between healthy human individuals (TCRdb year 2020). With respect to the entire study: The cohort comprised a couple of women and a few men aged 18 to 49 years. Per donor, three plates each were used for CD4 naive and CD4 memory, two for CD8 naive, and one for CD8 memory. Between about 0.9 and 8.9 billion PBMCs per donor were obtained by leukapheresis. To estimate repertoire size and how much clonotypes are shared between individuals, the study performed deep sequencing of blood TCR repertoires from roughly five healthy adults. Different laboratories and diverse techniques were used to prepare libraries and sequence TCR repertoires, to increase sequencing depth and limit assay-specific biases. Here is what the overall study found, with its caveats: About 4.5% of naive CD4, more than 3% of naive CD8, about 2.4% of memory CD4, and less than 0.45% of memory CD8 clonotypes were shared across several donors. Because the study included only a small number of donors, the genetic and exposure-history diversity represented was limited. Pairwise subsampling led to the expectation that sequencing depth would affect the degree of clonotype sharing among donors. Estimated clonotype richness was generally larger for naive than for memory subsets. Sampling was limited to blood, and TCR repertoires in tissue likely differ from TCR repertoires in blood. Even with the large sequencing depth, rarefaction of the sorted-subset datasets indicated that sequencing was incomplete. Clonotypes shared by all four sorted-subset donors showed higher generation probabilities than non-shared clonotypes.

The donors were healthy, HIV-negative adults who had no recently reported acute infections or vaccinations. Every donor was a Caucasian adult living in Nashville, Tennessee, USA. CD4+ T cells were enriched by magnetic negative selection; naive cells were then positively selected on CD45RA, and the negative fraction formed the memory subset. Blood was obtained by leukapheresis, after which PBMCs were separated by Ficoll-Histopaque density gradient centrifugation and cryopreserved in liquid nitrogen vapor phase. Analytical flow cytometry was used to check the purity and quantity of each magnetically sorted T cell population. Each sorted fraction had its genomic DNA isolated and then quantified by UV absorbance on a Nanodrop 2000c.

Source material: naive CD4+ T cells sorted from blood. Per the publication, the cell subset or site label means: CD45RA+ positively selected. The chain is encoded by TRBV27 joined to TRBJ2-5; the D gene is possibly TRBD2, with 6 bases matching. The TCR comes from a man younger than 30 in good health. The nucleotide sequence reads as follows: TGTGCCAGCAGTTCTGGGGGGTTAGGAGGGGAGACCCAGTACTTC. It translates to CASSSGGLGGETQYF.